Below are 31 T cell receptor beta chains sequenced from a single sample in a study of blood T cell repertoires in COVID-19. Using immunoSEQ multiplex PCR, the repertoire was profiled, and TCRdb retains in-frame clones only, with some absent. Of under 300,000 clones in the sample, approximately 87% are singletons; the top ten hold about an eighth. Input material: peripheral blood. The receptors derive from a woman in her twenties or thirties with COVID-19, enrolled during active disease.

The chain links TRBV5-4 to TRBJ2-5, with 10 bases that match TRBD2. CDR1 SGHNT and CDR2 YYREEE come from the germline V gene (reference sequence). The CDR3 extends over 14 amino acids. J was trimmed by 3 bases and V by 2 bases; bases with no gene match: 1. Here the CDR3 reads CASSLLAGKETQYF. The CDR3 bases are TGTGCCAGCAGCTTACTAGCGGGGAAAGAGACCCAGTACTTC.

The chain has TRBV10-1 and TRBJ2-1, with D possibly TRBD2 on 6 matching bases. The germline gives CDR1 WNHNN, CDR2 SYGVQD (reference sequence). The length of the CDR3 is 16 residues. The V gene lost 0 bases and the J gene lost 8 bases, with 17 bases spanning the gap. This chain's CDR3 is CASSESRLVRYDEQFF. The CDR3 coding sequence is TGCGCCAGCAGTGAGTCGCGACTAGTTCGATACGATGAGCAGTTCTTC.

The chain recombines TRBV3-1 (or the pseudogene TRBV3-2) with TRBJ1-2, with 7 bases identical to TRBD1. The CDR3 covers 14 residues. V trimming: 5 bases; J trimming: 4 bases; junction bases outside the gene matches: 7. Germline V gene data show CDR1 as LGHDT and CDR2 as YNNKEL (reference sequence). The CDR3 DNA reads as TGTGCCAGCAGCAATACAGGGGATAGCTATGGCTACACCTTC. Amino acid sequence: CASSNTGDSYGYTF.

This chain links TRBV11-2 with TRBJ1-1; D uncertain. The CDR3 runs 14 residues. V shed 1 base and J shed 5 bases, with 11 bases lying between them. Per germline, CDR1 SGHAT and CDR2 FQNNGV. CDR3: CASSLAPRGTEAFF. CDR3 coding DNA: TGTGCCAGCAGCTTAGCTCCCCGGGGTACTGAAGCTTTCTTT.

The chain carries TRBV4-2 and TRBJ1-1; D unresolved. Germline CDR1 reads LGHNA; CDR2 reads YNFKEQ. V was cut by 6 bases and J by 7 bases, with 15 bases left in between. The CDR3 extends over 13 amino acids. In DNA, the CDR3 is TGTGCCAGCAGTCCCAGCGAGGGCCTTGAAGCTTTCTTT. It yields the protein CASSPSEGLEAFF.

This chain uses TRBV23-1 with TRBJ2-5; possible D gene TRBD1, 5 bases. TRBV23-1 is an ORF for which the function is uncertain. The CDR3 has 15 amino acids. V lost 0 bases and J 6 bases, leaving 14 bases between the germline ends. Here the CDR3 DNA reads TGCGCCAGCAGTCAATCGTACCTCAGGGTGAAGACCCAGTACTTC. This encodes CASSQSYLRVKTQYF.

This chain connects TRBV20-1 to TRBJ1-1, with D uncertain. CDR3 length equals 11 residues. Germline V gene sequence: CDR1 DFQATT, CDR2 SNEGSKA (reference sequence). Trimming removed 2 bases at V and 6 bases at J, with 7 bases between. The CDR3 DNA follows: TGCAGTGCTAGACAGGAGGCTGAAGCTTTCTTT. Translation: CSARQEAEAFF.

V gene TRBV9 combines with J gene TRBJ1-5, with D possibly matching TRBD1 (5 bases). Germline CDR1 is SGDLS and CDR2 is YYNGEE. Trimming took off 0 bases at V and 7 bases at J, with 11 bases between the two ends. This CDR3 comprises 14 residues. The DNA of the CDR3 is TGTGCCAGCAGCGTAGTCCAGGGTGGACAGCCCCAGCATTTT. Its protein product is CASSVVQGGQPQHF.

The chain is built from TRBV18 and TRBJ2-7, with TRBD1 identical over 7 bases. The CDR3 length is 17 residues. Germline-derived CDR1 and CDR2 are KGHSH and LQKENI. The J segment lost 5 bases and the V segment lost 2 bases, leaving 15 bases of the junction unmatched. As DNA, the CDR3 is TGTGCCAGCTCACCATGGTTCAGGGACAGCCTTATGGACGAGCAGTACTTC. This sequence encodes CASSPWFRDSLMDEQYF.

The V call is TRBV12-3 or TRBV12-4, the J call TRBJ2-3; 7 bases align to TRBD1. After removal of 4 bases from V and 6 bases from J, the junction contained 4 bases not matched to a gene. The CDR3 is 13 amino acids. Here the CDR3 DNA reads TGTGCCAGCAGTTCGCGACAGGGCGATACGCAGTATTTT. Its translation is CASSSRQGDTQYF.

This clone appeared a single time. The rearrangement links TRBV27 to TRBJ1-2, with a possible D match to TRBD1 (6 bases). V dropped 5 bases and J dropped 4 bases, with 14 bases sitting between them. CDR3 length: 14 residues. Per germline, CDR1 MNHEY and CDR2 SMNVEV (reference sequence). DNA for the CDR3: TGTGCCAGCAGTCCGCGGACAGTTCCCTATGGCTACACCTTC. Protein: CASSPRTVPYGYTF.

The chain has TRBV7-7 and TRBJ2-7, with 9 bases lining up with TRBD1. Losses at the gene ends were 5 bases for V and 2 bases for J; bases not matched to a gene: 1. The CDR3 has 13 amino acids. Germline CDR1 reads SSHAT; CDR2 reads FNYEAQ (reference sequence). The CDR3 DNA sequence: TGTGCCAGCAGCCGGGACAGGGCCTACGAGCAGTACTTC. Its translation is CASSRDRAYEQYF.

This chain uses TRBV5-1 with TRBJ1-1, with D possibly being TRBD1 (6 bases). The ends were cut back, 3 bases at V and 4 bases at J, with 10 bases in the middle. The CDR3 is made up of 13 amino acids. The germline V gene encodes CDR1 SGHRS and CDR2 YFSETQ. The CDR3 loop is CASSSQGGTEAFF. The CDR3 DNA reads as TGCGCCAGCAGCTCACAGGGTGGCACTGAAGCTTTCTTT. The full variable domain, with the rest looked up from reference TRBV5-1 and TRBJ1-1, is KAGVTQTPRYLIKTRGQQVTLSCSPISGHRSVSWYQQTPGQGLQFLFEYFSETQRNKGNFPGRFSGRQFSNSRSEMNVSTLELGDSALYLCASSSQGGTEAFFGQGTRLTVV.

The rearrangement uses TRBV12-5 and TRBJ2-7; TRBD1 matches at 7 bases. Trimming cost V 1 base and J 5 bases; bases outside gene matches: 5. Germline-derived CDR1 and CDR2 are LGHNT and FRNRAP. The CDR3 runs to 14 residues. The CDR3 nucleotides read TGTGCTAGTGGTTTGGGGGGACAGAACGACGAGCAGTACTTC. This codes for CASGLGGQNDEQYF.

A note on this clone: A junction boundary mismatches the germline segment, possibly from a read error. This CDR3 reads CASSFSGGSNNEQFF. The CDR3 DNA reads TGCGCCAGCAGCTTTAGCGGGGGCTCCAACAATGAGCAGTTCTTC. The chain joins TRBV5-1 to TRBJ2-1, with TRBD2 identical over 9 bases. This CDR3 has 15 amino acids. Germline loops: CDR1 SGHRS, CDR2 YFSETQ.

The chain recombines TRBV12-3 or TRBV12-4 with TRBJ1-2, with 7 nucleotides matching TRBD1. V shed 5 bases, J shed 2 bases, and the junction held 2 bases outside the gene matches. This CDR3 spans 13 amino acids. The CDR3 loop is CASSQQGNYGYTF. CDR3 in DNA: TGTGCCAGCAGTCAACAGGGGAACTATGGCTACACCTTC.

The table lists this clone with a count of one. The V gene is TRBV12-3 or TRBV12-4, the J gene TRBJ2-7, with D unresolved. V was pared by 2 bases and J by 2 bases, with 4 bases between. This CDR3 has 12 amino acids. This CDR3 is CASSLKPYEQYF. Here the CDR3 DNA reads TGTGCCAGCAGTTTAAAGCCCTACGAGCAGTACTTC.

The V call is TRBV30, the J call TRBJ1-1; D call uncertain. The V end lost 0 bases, the J end lost 2 bases, and 7 bases lay between the germline ends. CDR3 length: 13 amino acids. Germline CDR1 reads GTSNPN; CDR2 reads SVGIG (reference sequence). CDR3 nucleotide sequence: TGTGCCTGGAGTGTAAACTTTAACACTGAAGCTTTCTTT. It is translated as CAWSVNFNTEAFF.

CDR3 residues: CASSREDIYEQYF. The CDR3 DNA is TGTGCCAGCAGCAGAGAGGACATCTACGAGCAGTACTTC. The chain uses TRBV2 and TRBJ2-7; D perhaps matches TRBD1 (5 bases). This CDR3 is 13 amino acids long. Per the germline V gene, CDR1 is SNHLY and CDR2 is FYNNEI. Trimming left V 6 bases short and J 3 bases short, with 12 bases between.

The chain joins TRBV18 to TRBJ2-7; 8 bases fit TRBD1. V lost 3 bases, J lost 0 bases, and 4 bases stayed unmatched. Germline CDR1 KGHSH, CDR2 LQKENI. The CDR3 has 15 residues. The chain's CDR3 is CASSPGTGSSYEQYF. In nucleotides, the CDR3 is TGTGCCAGCTCACCGGGGACAGGTAGCTCCTACGAGCAGTACTTC.

This sequence joins TRBV7-6 and TRBJ2-1, with D maybe TRBD1 (7 bases). V lost 5 bases to trimming and J lost 7 bases, with 21 bases between them. CDR3 size: 16 residues. CDR1 is SGHVS and CDR2 is FNYEAQ in the germline V gene. CDR3: CASSRAMRQGGNEQFF. The CDR3 nucleotides are TGTGCCAGCAGCCGAGCTATGAGACAGGGAGGAAATGAGCAGTTCTTC.

The chain employs TRBV19 and TRBJ1-1, with TRBD1 matching 10 bases. This CDR3 comprises 18 residues. The V gene's germline CDR1 is LNHDA and CDR2 SQIVND (reference sequence). V shed 7 bases and J 4 bases; nucleotides not matched to a gene: 18. The CDR3 DNA reads TGTGCCAGTAACCCGTCGGGGGGACAGGGGAGAAGGGGCACTGAAGCTTTCTTT. Translated, it gives CASNPSGGQGRRGTEAFF.

This clone showed up just once. The J gene is TRBJ1-2, the V gene TRBV28; 8 nucleotides match TRBD1. CDR1 MDHEN and CDR2 SYDVKM come from the germline V gene. This CDR3 is 13 amino acids long. V lost 6 bases and J lost 6; bases outside the gene matches: 6. The DNA of the CDR3 is TGTGCCAGCAGACAGGACAGGGTTGATGGCTACACCTTC. The encoded protein is CASRQDRVDGYTF.

The chain employs TRBV4-1 and TRBJ2-1; 14 bases are a match to TRBD2. Germline V gene data show CDR1 as MGHRA and CDR2 as YSYEKL. The CDR3 loop spans 18 amino acids. After removal of 0 bases from V and 9 bases from J, the junction contained 10 bases not matched to a gene. This CDR3 is CASSQELSGLAGGGEQFF. The CDR3 DNA is TGCGCCAGCAGCCAAGAATTGTCCGGACTAGCGGGGGGCGGTGAGCAGTTCTTC.

This clone was seen once. The rearrangement joins TRBV7-2 to TRBJ1-3; tentatively, D is TRBD1 (5 bases). Trimming removed 1 base at V and 3 bases at J, with 10 bases between. Germline V gene lookup returns CDR1 SGHTA and CDR2 FQGNSA. The CDR3 length is 15 residues. The CDR3 sequence is CASSLVSGGGNTIYF. The CDR3 DNA reads TGTGCCAGCAGCTTAGTCTCCGGGGGTGGAAACACCATATATTTT.

V is TRBV19 and J is TRBJ1-1, with a possible D match to TRBD1 (5 bases). V lost 9 bases to trimming and J lost 1 base, with 9 bases between them. Per germline, CDR1 LNHDA and CDR2 SQIVND (reference sequence). This CDR3 is 12 amino acids long. This CDR3 is CASGTGNTEAFF. The CDR3 bases are TGTGCCAGCGGCACAGGGAACACTGAAGCTTTCTTT. Drawing the rest from reference TRBV19 and TRBJ1-1, the complete variable domain is DGGITQSPKYLFRKEGQNVTLSCEQNLNHDAMYWYRQDPGQGLRLIYYSQIVNDFQKGDIAEGYSVSREKKESFPLTVTSAQKNPTAFYLCASGTGNTEAFFGQGTRLTVV.

The chain combines TRBV5-1 with TRBJ2-1; unclear D gene. In germline, CDR1 is SGHRS, CDR2 YFSETQ. V shed 0 bases and J shed 0 bases, with 7 bases lying between them. The CDR3 length is 15 residues. Written as DNA, the CDR3 is TGCGCCAGCAGCTTGGTACAGAGCTCCTACAATGAGCAGTTCTTC. It yields the protein CASSLVQSSYNEQFF.

This chain connects TRBV19 to TRBJ1-2; TRBD1 is a possible D gene (5 bases). Germline assignment: CDR1 LNHDA and CDR2 SQIVND (reference sequence). V lost 1 base, J lost 5 bases, and 8 bases lay in between. The CDR3 has 13 residues. This CDR3 is CASSIGQQYGYTF. CDR3 bases: TGTGCCAGTAGTATAGGACAGCAATATGGCTACACCTTC.

The chain joins TRBV5-1 to TRBJ2-1, with 10 bases identical to TRBD2. This CDR3 has 16 residues. CDR1 is SGHRS, CDR2 YFSETQ, per germline. Trimming at V came to 0 bases and at J to 10 bases, leaving 10 bases not matched to a gene. CDR3 sequence reads: CASSLDLPSGGGEQFF. CDR3 in DNA: TGCGCCAGCAGCTTGGATTTGCCTAGCGGGGGAGGGGAGCAGTTCTTC.

This chain joins TRBV19 and TRBJ1-5, with TRBD1 matching 7 bases. V trimming: 7 bases; J trimming: 5 bases; junction bases outside the gene matches: 11. The CDR3 contains 15 residues. Germline CDR1 reads LNHDA; CDR2 reads SQIVND (reference sequence). In DNA form, the CDR3 reads TGTGCCAGTATGCCGGGACAGCTAGTTTATCAGCCCCAGCATTTT. Translating it yields CASMPGQLVYQPQHF. Filled out from reference TRBV19 and TRBJ1-5, the complete variable domain reads DGGITQSPKYLFRKEGQNVTLSCEQNLNHDAMYWYRQDPGQGLRLIYYSQIVNDFQKGDIAEGYSVSREKKESFPLTVTSAQKNPTAFYLCASMPGQLVYQPQHFGDGTRLSIL.

The chain combines TRBV7-9 with TRBJ1-6; tentative D call: TRBD1 (5 bases). Germline CDR1 and CDR2: SEHNR and FQNEAQ (reference sequence). The V gene lost 1 base and the J gene lost 3 bases, with 13 bases spanning the gap. The CDR3 totals 17 residues. The CDR3 protein is CASSLERGGGYNSPLHF. CDR3 nucleotide sequence: TGTGCCAGCAGCTTAGAGAGGGGCGGGGGCTATAATTCACCCCTCCACTTT.